This TCR beta chain was documented in a study of blood T cell repertoires in COVID-19 (dated by TCRdb to the early 2020s). About the investigation overall: Collaborator samples came from the United States, Italy and Spain and covered acute and convalescent phases of COVID-19. Deeply sampled blood TCRbeta repertoires from subjects exposed to, actively infected with, or recovered from COVID-19 were included in the dataset. The repertoires were released in a freely available public database intended as a resource for research on the immune response to SARS-CoV-2. Sample metadata almost always included a de-identified subject ID, COVID-19 status, age in years and sex. The material from the prospective study consisted of cDNA or gDNA derived from T cells, B-cell-depleted T cells, or PBMCs. Where available, HLA class I and class II types were obtained from metadata supplied by the sample provider rather than from assay-based typing. Samples were obtained from the ongoing ImmuneRACE study (first 160 participants) and from 950 to 1,500 subjects provided by 6 global collaborators. The paper as a whole reports these results and caveats: Clinical and demographic metadata were provided uncurated, with the amount varying by source and participant.

Note on this clone: Its antigen remains unidentified. Per-base quality was not reported, and no clone a single base away is much larger than it.

The collaborating institutions used their own protocols to collect whole blood in K2EDTA tubes. For TCRbeta analysis, collaborators shipped samples in one of three forms: frozen whole blood, isolated PBMCs, or DNA extracted from either of those sample types. TCRbeta CDR3 regions were amplified from genomic DNA using the immunoSEQ Assay, a bias-controlled multiplex PCR. Processing in the source paper ran as follows. Nucleated cell counts per sample were estimated from amplification of reference gene primers within the assay. To quantify the absolute abundance of each unique TCRbeta CDR3 rearrangement, sequence reads were collapsed and filtered. For each sample, productive Simpson clonality was calculated as the square root of Simpson's diversity index over productive rearrangements. TCRdb took over this immuneACCESS table, retaining in-frame rearrangements with V and J assigned. Such tables are incomplete; in checked studies, under half of the missing clones stem from an unresolved V gene, and the remainder is unexplained. The V and J calls and the clone size are those of that table, but D and trimming were determined from the DNA. This sample has about 300,000 clones in its table, and 70% to 90% of those were observed once. The ten biggest clones cover 1% to 1.5% of the sample.

The receptor was derived from a man aged 65 to 85 with acute or convalescent COVID-19. The sequencing sample was made of peripheral blood.

The DNA sequence is TGCGCCAGCAGCTTGTGGGGGGAATACAATCAGCCCCAGCATTTT. It codes for CASSLWGEYNQPQHF. This receptor chain uses TRBV5-1 and TRBJ1-5; TRBD1 could be the D gene, as 5 bases match. The junction carries 11 bases between V and J, which are trimmed by 1 base and 3 bases respectively. The CDR3 starts with the cysteine, ends with the phenylalanine, and has 15 residues. Only the CDR3 region is kept as DNA, spanning 45 bases read in frame from base 1. According to the germline V gene, CDR1 reads SGHRS and CDR2 reads YFSETQ.